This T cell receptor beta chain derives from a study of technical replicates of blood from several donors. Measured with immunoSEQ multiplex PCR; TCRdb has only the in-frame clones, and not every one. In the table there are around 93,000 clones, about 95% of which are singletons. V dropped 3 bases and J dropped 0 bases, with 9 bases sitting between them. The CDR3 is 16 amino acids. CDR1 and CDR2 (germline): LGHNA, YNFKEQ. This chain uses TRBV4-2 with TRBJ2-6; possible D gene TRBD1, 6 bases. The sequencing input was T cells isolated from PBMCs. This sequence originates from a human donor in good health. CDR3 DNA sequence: TGTGCCAGCAGCCAGGACAGATACTCTGGGGCCAACGTCCTGACTTTC. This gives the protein CASSQDRYSGANVLTF.